Following are 8 T cell receptor beta chains from one sample sequenced in a study of blood T cell repertoires in COVID-19. Only in-frame clones appear in the TCRdb table, and some are missing; sequencing was by immunoSEQ multiplex PCR. Here the sample spans around 250,000 clones, approximately 80% being singletons. Source material: peripheral blood. Every receptor here comes from an elderly woman with acute or convalescent COVID-19.

This chain links TRBV2 with TRBJ1-2; 10 bases agree with TRBD1. The CDR3 totals 15 residues. The germline gives CDR1 SNHLY, CDR2 FYNNEI. V was clipped by 6 bases and J by 8 bases; unmatched bases: 12. CDR3 DNA: TGTGCCAGCAGGCCGGGACAGGGGATTCGAGGGGGCTACACCTTC. It specifies CASRPGQGIRGGYTF.

Only one count was recorded for this clone. The V and J genes are TRBV29-1 and TRBJ2-2; TRBD2 matches 8 bases. Per the germline V gene, CDR1 is SQVTM and CDR2 is ANQGSEA. The CDR3 spans 14 residues. Trimming at V came to 7 bases and at J to 5 bases, leaving 9 bases not matched to a gene. As DNA, the CDR3 is TGCAGCGCTGGAGGGACTAGGGGAACCGGGGAGCTGTTTTTT. Translation: CSAGGTRGTGELFF.

This chain links TRBV7-2 with TRBJ2-7; 7 nucleotides match TRBD2. Germline V gene lookup returns CDR1 SGHTA and CDR2 FQGNSA. This CDR3 has 14 amino acids. The V gene end was trimmed by 6 bases and the J gene end by 5 bases; junction bases not matched to a gene: 10. The CDR3 DNA reads TGTGCCAGCAGTACAAAGCGGGGTCCCGACGAGCAGTACTTC. Protein sequence: CASSTKRGPDEQYF. The full variable domain, with the rest looked up from reference TRBV7-2 and TRBJ2-7, is GAGVSQSPSNKVTEKGKDVELRCDPISGHTALYWYRQSLGQGLEFLIYFQGNSAPDKSGLPSDRFSAERTGGSVSTLTIQRTQQEDSAVYLCASSTKRGPDEQYFGPGTRLTVT.

J is TRBJ1-2 and V is TRBV5-4; TRBD1 aligns across 11 bases. Germline V CDR1 and CDR2: SGHNT, YYREEE (reference sequence). The CDR3 loop spans 15 amino acids. The J segment lost 7 bases and the V segment lost 0 bases, leaving 5 bases of the junction unmatched. CDR3 DNA: TGTGCCAGCAGCTTGGTCGGACAGGGGGCGAGTGGCTACACCTTC. It encodes CASSLVGQGASGYTF.

This clone has just a few counts. This rearrangement joins TRBV9 to TRBJ1-3, with D maybe TRBD1 (6 bases). The germline CDR1 and CDR2 sequences are SGDLS and YYNGEE. The CDR3 sequence is 17 residues long. The V and J ends lost 4 bases and 0 bases respectively, with 17 bases between them. In DNA, the CDR3 is TGTGCCAGCAGCCCGGGGGGCAGTGGGAGCTCTGGAAACACCATATATTTT. This gives the protein CASSPGGSGSSGNTIYF.

This clone was picked up one time. The rearrangement uses TRBV6-5 and TRBJ2-5; D is perhaps TRBD2 (6 bases). V gave up 6 bases and J gave up 5 bases, with 16 bases separating them. The V gene's germline CDR1 is MNHEY and CDR2 SVGAGI. The CDR3 runs 14 residues. For the CDR3, the DNA is TGTGCCAGCAGCCGAGGGACTGGGGGGGAGACCCAGTACTTC. It specifies CASSRGTGGETQYF.

This chain uses TRBV19 with TRBJ2-1; 11 bases line up with TRBD1. This CDR3 is 17 amino acids long. J gave up 7 bases and V 10 bases, and 18 bases lay outside the gene matches. Looked up from germline, CDR1 is LNHDA and CDR2 is SQIVND (reference sequence). The CDR3 sequence: CATLGMLGQGGENEQFF. The CDR3 region has the DNA TGTGCCACCCTAGGGATGCTGGGACAGGGGGGTGAAAATGAGCAGTTCTTC.

The gene calls are TRBV24-1 and TRBJ2-2; 8 bases are a match to TRBD1. CDR1 is KGHDR and CDR2 is SFDVKD in the germline V gene. This CDR3 contains 15 residues. With V trimmed by 5 bases and J by 5 bases, 6 bases remained unmatched. CDR3 bases: TGTGCCACCAGTGGACCACGACAGGGGACCGGGGAGCTGTTTTTT. Translation gives CATSGPRQGTGELFF.